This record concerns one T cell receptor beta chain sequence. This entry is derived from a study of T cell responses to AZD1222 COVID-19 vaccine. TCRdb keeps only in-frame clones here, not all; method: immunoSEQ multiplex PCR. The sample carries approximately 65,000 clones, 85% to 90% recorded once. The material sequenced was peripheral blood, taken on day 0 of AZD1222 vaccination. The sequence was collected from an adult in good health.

The chain's CDR3 is CSVTSGRETQYF. The CDR3, as DNA: TGCAGCGTGACTAGCGGGAGGGAGACCCAGTACTTC. This chain uses TRBV29-1 with TRBJ2-5; 13 bases agree with TRBD2. The CDR3 runs 12 residues. Germline CDR1 reads SQVTM; CDR2 reads ANQGSEA. J was trimmed by 5 bases and V by 6 bases; bases with no gene match: 0. The whole variable domain, filled in from reference TRBV29-1 and TRBJ2-5, reads SAVISQKPSRDICQRGTSLTIQCQVDSQVTMMFWYRQQPGQSLTLIATANQGSEATYESGFVIDKFPISRPNLTFSTLTVSNMSPEDSSIYLCSVTSGRETQYFGPGTRLLVL.